This TCR beta chain was sequenced during a study of T cell changes during pregnancy in multiple sclerosis. TCRdb keeps only in-frame clones here, not all; method: immunoSEQ multiplex PCR. The sample has tens of thousands of clones; 80% to 95% are singletons. CDR1 is WSHSY and CDR2 is SAAADI in the germline V gene. The CDR3 extends over 16 amino acids. The trim removed 3 bases at V and 1 base at J, leaving 8 bases unmatched. The clonotype originates from a female donor with multiple sclerosis, enrolled in a pregnancy study. The sample consisted of CD4+ T cells from peripheral blood mononuclear cells, taken in the second trimester of pregnancy. The chain uses TRBV10-2 and TRBJ1-1, with 7 bases lining up with TRBD1. The CDR3 protein is CASSERQGIWNTEAFF. CDR3 coding DNA: TGCGCCAGCAGTGAAAGACAGGGTATTTGGAACACTGAAGCTTTCTTT.